The 13 T cell receptor beta chains below all came from one sample that was sequenced in a study of patients with pleural tuberculosis. TCRdb fed the reads into MiXCR, producing one record per CDR3 protein. The sample records about 30,000 distinct CDR3 sequences, approximately 20% being singletons. Sequencing input: peripheral blood. These receptors were collected from a human donor with pleural tuberculosis.

This clonotype was counted many times. The chain employs TRBV19 and TRBJ2-2; no definite D call. The V end lost 5 bases, the J end lost 1 base, and 8 bases lay between the germline ends. Germline loops: CDR1 LNHDA, CDR2 SQIVND (reference sequence). CDR3 length: 14 residues. The DNA for the CDR3 is TGTGCCAGTAGTCTCCGGGTGAACACCGGGGAGCTGTTTTTT. Its translation: CASSLRVNTGELFF.

There are many counts of this clonotype. The V gene is TRBV7-9, the J gene TRBJ2-7, with 8 bases aligning to TRBD2. Germline loops: CDR1 SEHNR, CDR2 FQNEAQ (reference sequence). The CDR3 is 13 residues long. With 0 bases clipped from V and 5 bases from J, the junction kept 0 bases outside the gene matches. The CDR3 sequence: CASSLAAGDEQYF. CDR3 nucleotide sequence: TGTGCCAGCAGCTTAGCAGCGGGGGACGAGCAGTACTTC.

There are many counts of this clonotype. The chain couples TRBV12-3 or TRBV12-4 to TRBJ2-3, with D uncertain. The V gene lost 2 bases and the J gene lost 2 bases, with 8 bases spanning the gap. The CDR3 loop spans 14 amino acids. CDR3 nucleotides: TGTGCCAGCAGTTTACGGTCAGACACAGATACGCAGTATTTT. Translation: CASSLRSDTDTQYF.

This clonotype was detected ten times or more. A read error may produce the germline difference seen at one junction end. This sequence joins TRBV7-9 and TRBJ1-2, with no clear D. From germline, CDR1 is SEHNR and CDR2 FQNEAQ (reference sequence). The length of the CDR3 is 12 residues. The CDR3 DNA reads as TGTGCCAGCAGCTTAGCGACGTCAGGAGATGCCTTC. Translated, it gives CASSLATSGDAF.

This clonotype came up once. The CDR3: CASRWGTDEAFF. The CDR3, as DNA: TGCGCCAGCAGGTGGGGGACAGATGAAGCTTTCTTT. The rearrangement joins TRBV10-2 to TRBJ1-1; TRBD1 agrees at 7 bases. This CDR3 has 12 residues. The germline V gene has CDR1 WSHSY and CDR2 SAAADI. After removal of 6 bases from V and 7 bases from J, the junction contained 5 bases not matched to a gene.

This clonotype qualifies as medium-sized. The rearrangement links TRBV7-2 to TRBJ2-3; the match to TRBD2 covers 7 bases. With 5 bases clipped from V and 0 bases from J, the junction kept 11 bases outside the gene matches. This CDR3 has 17 amino acids. CDR1 is SGHTA and CDR2 is FQGNSA in the germline V gene. The CDR3 here is CASSEIPSGISTDTQYF. CDR3 nucleotide sequence: TGTGCCAGCAGCGAGATCCCAAGCGGGATTAGCACAGATACGCAGTATTTT.

This clonotype was seen at least ten times. This chain connects TRBV6-6 to TRBJ2-3; D remains unclear. The V and J ends lost 2 bases and 4 bases respectively, with 10 bases between them. The CDR3 extends over 14 amino acids. Germline loops: CDR1 MNHNY, CDR2 SVGAGI (reference sequence). The CDR3 protein is CASSYIHSADTQYF. CDR3 nucleotide sequence: TGTGCCAGCAGTTACATACACTCAGCAGATACGCAGTATTTT.

There are a few counts of this clonotype. This may stem from a read error, because a much larger clone lies one nucleotide away. The chain carries TRBV29-1 and TRBJ1-2; 9 bases line up with TRBD1. V was pared by 4 bases and J by 7 bases, with 7 bases of the junction left unmatched. CDR1 SQVTM and CDR2 ANQGSEA come from the germline V gene. The CDR3 extends over 13 amino acids. The CDR3 coding sequence is TGCAGCGTTGCCGGACAGGGGATAAGTGGCTACACCTTC. This translates into CSVAGQGISGYTF.

This clonotype was observed at least ten times. The chain recombines TRBV20-1 with TRBJ1-5; D is unclear. Germline V gene sequence: CDR1 DFQATT, CDR2 SNEGSKA (reference sequence). The germline V and J ends were trimmed by 1 base and 0 bases, with 13 bases remaining between them. The CDR3 has 16 amino acids. For the CDR3, the DNA is TGCAGTGCTAGAGGTTCAGAAAAATATAGCAATCAGCCCCAGCATTTT. Residues: CSARGSEKYSNQPQHF.

Ten or more counts support this clonotype. The chain is built from TRBV28 and TRBJ2-2; TRBD2 matches 7 bases. CDR1 and CDR2 (germline): MDHEN, SYDVKM. The CDR3 has 15 residues. Germline trimming cut 4 bases from V and 0 bases from J; bases unmatched to any gene: 2. CDR3 amino acids: CASSSGGTNTGELFF. Here the CDR3 DNA reads TGTGCCAGCAGTTCGGGGGGAACGAACACCGGGGAGCTGTTTTTT.

About this clonotype: One end of the junction varies from germline; a read error may be responsible. The CDR3 bases are TGCGCCAGCGGCCAAGTAGGTGGGCGGACTTACAATGAGCAGTTCTTC. This translates into CASGQVGGRTYNEQFF. The rearrangement uses TRBV3-1 and TRBJ2-1, with D possibly being TRBD2 (5 bases). This CDR3 region has 16 residues. Germline V gene sequence: CDR1 LGHDT, CDR2 YNNKEL (reference sequence).

The sample holds many counts of this clonotype. The V call is TRBV9, the J call TRBJ2-1; a weak D match, TRBD1 (6 bases). Germline CDR1 reads SGDLS; CDR2 reads YYNGEE. V shed 0 bases and J shed 3 bases, with 13 bases lying between them. CDR3 length: 16 amino acids. Here the CDR3 DNA reads TGTGCCAGCAGCGTAGACCGGGACACGGGCTACAATGAGCAGTTCTTC. It translates to CASSVDRDTGYNEQFF. Complete variable domain (other parts from reference TRBV9 and TRBJ2-1): DSGVTQTPKHLITATGQRVTLRCSPRSGDLSVYWYQQSLDQGLQFLIQYYNGEERAKGNILERFSAQQFPDLHSELNLSSLELGDSALYFCASSVDRDTGYNEQFFGPGTRLTVL.

This clonotype was recorded many times. V usage is TRBV3-1 and J usage is TRBJ2-3, with 7 bases aligning to TRBD2. The germline V gene has CDR1 LGHDT and CDR2 YNNKEL (reference sequence). The CDR3 extends over 13 amino acids. J lost 7 bases, V lost 0 bases, and 1 base had no gene match. Here the CDR3 DNA reads TGTGCCAGCAGCCAAGACGGGGGGAATACGCAGTATTTT. Translation gives CASSQDGGNTQYF.